Below are 16 T cell receptor beta chains sequenced from a single sample in a study of shared clonotypes between healthy human individuals. Generated by immunoSEQ multiplex PCR, the TCRdb table keeps only in-frame clones and is missing some. The sample includes roughly 480,000 clones, around 80% seen only once; the top ten take approximately 12%. Sequencing input: PBMCs. Receptors originate from a woman between 35 and 50 years old in good health. Some clones in this sample may be carry-over from other donors' samples.

The V gene is TRBV19, the J gene TRBJ2-2, with 9 bases aligning to TRBD1. The V segment lost 5 bases and the J segment 6 bases; nucleotides outside the gene matches: 7. This CDR3 has 15 residues. Looked up from germline, CDR1 is LNHDA and CDR2 is SQIVND (reference sequence). CDR3 nucleotide sequence: TGTGCCAGTAGTGTGACAGGGGGGACGGCCGGGGAGCTGTTTTTT. Translated: CASSVTGGTAGELFF. The full variable domain, its missing parts supplied by reference TRBV19 and TRBJ2-2, is DGGITQSPKYLFRKEGQNVTLSCEQNLNHDAMYWYRQDPGQGLRLIYYSQIVNDFQKGDIAEGYSVSREKKESFPLTVTSAQKNPTAFYLCASSVTGGTAGELFFGEGSRLTVL.

As for this clone: A far larger clone is a single base away, which makes a read error likely. The sample carries other DNA sequences with the same CDR3. The chain has TRBV6-4 and TRBJ2-1; 10 bases fit TRBD2. J was trimmed by 0 bases and V by 4 bases; bases with no gene match: 6. Germline V gene lookup returns CDR1 MRHNA and CDR2 SNTAGT. The CDR3 has 17 amino acids. CDR3: CASSVLAGEHSYNEQFF. Written as DNA, the CDR3 is TGTGCCAGCAGTGTGCTAGCGGGAGAGCACTCCTACAATGAGCAGTTCTTC.

The V and J genes are TRBV19 and TRBJ1-2; no clear D. In germline, CDR1 is LNHDA, CDR2 SQIVND (reference sequence). V lost 0 bases and J lost 6, with 14 bases in between. The CDR3 is 15 residues long. The CDR3 DNA sequence: TGTGCCAGTAGTATAGATCGGCGGCAGGTCCATGGCTACACCTTC. Protein product: CASSIDRRQVHGYTF.

This clone has only a few counts. The rearrangement uses TRBV5-6 and TRBJ1-6, with D hard to call. V lost 1 base, J lost 8 bases, and 10 bases lay in between. The germline V gene has CDR1 SGHDT and CDR2 YYEEEE. This CDR3 has 14 amino acids. As DNA, the CDR3 is TGTGCCAGCAGCTTGCGGGGTACGGATTCACCCCTCCACTTT. It translates to CASSLRGTDSPLHF.

This clone was recorded a few times. J is TRBJ2-7 and V is TRBV7-6; D might be TRBD2 (6 bases). V lost 4 bases and J 3 bases, leaving 10 bases between the germline ends. The germline V gene has CDR1 SGHVS and CDR2 FNYEAQ. This CDR3 region has 13 residues. CDR3 sequence: CASSSGLSYEQYF. CDR3 sequence (DNA): TGTGCCAGCAGCTCGGGACTCAGCTACGAGCAGTACTTC.

To note about this clone: The sample carries other DNA sequences with the same CDR3. V gene TRBV28 combines with J gene TRBJ2-1, with D unclear. Germline values: CDR1 MDHEN, CDR2 SYDVKM. This CDR3 is built from 12 residues. Trimming stripped 1 base from V and 5 bases from J, with 3 bases between. DNA of the CDR3: TGTGCCAGCAGTTTATTGAACAATGAGCAGTTCTTC. Protein product: CASSLLNNEQFF.

This clone was counted only a few times. This chain uses TRBV5-6 with TRBJ2-7; D is unclear. This CDR3 comprises 13 residues. Germline-derived CDR1 and CDR2 are SGHDT and YYEEEE. Trimming took 1 base from V and 6 from J, leaving 11 bases between them. DNA of the CDR3: TGTGCCAGCAGCTTGTTATCGGGTCCCGAGCAGTACTTC. It translates to CASSLLSGPEQYF.

J is TRBJ2-7 and V is TRBV4-3; D perhaps matches TRBD1 (6 bases). The CDR3 covers 14 residues. V gave up 1 base and J gave up 6 bases, with 13 bases separating them. Germline CDR1 is LGHNA and CDR2 is YSLEER. CDR3 amino acids: CASSQVWSGVEQYF. CDR3 coding DNA: TGCGCCAGCAGCCAAGTGTGGTCAGGGGTCGAGCAGTACTTC.

The chain couples TRBV4-3 to TRBJ2-7, with 8 bases fitting TRBD1. V lost 4 bases and J lost 0; bases outside the gene matches: 11. Germline CDR1 and CDR2: LGHNA and YSLEER. The CDR3 spans 17 residues. CDR3 loop: CASSPDRGGLSSYEQYF. CDR3 in DNA: TGCGCCAGCAGCCCAGACAGGGGCGGCCTCAGCTCCTACGAGCAGTACTTC.

This chain links TRBV5-4 with TRBJ2-6; the D is unclear. Germline loops: CDR1 SGHNT, CDR2 YYREEE (reference sequence). This CDR3 has 17 residues. With 0 bases removed from V and 0 bases from J, the gap between germline ends came to 10 bases. The CDR3 is CASSLVSFRSGANVLTF. CDR3 DNA sequence: TGTGCCAGCAGCTTGGTGTCGTTCCGCTCTGGGGCCAACGTCCTGACTTTC. The variable domain in full, completed from reference TRBV5-4 and TRBJ2-6, reads ETGVTQSPTHLIKTRGQQVTLRCSSQSGHNTVSWYQQALGQGPQFIFQYYREEENGRGNFPPRFSGLQFPNYSSELNVNALELDDSALYLCASSLVSFRSGANVLTFGAGSRLTVL.

The J gene is TRBJ2-6, the V gene TRBV11-2; 9 bases line up with TRBD1. The CDR3 has 17 residues. The germline CDR1 and CDR2 sequences are SGHAT and FQNNGV. V lost 3 bases, J lost 0 bases, and 3 bases stayed unmatched. The DNA of the CDR3 is TGTGCCAGCAGCTTCGGGACAGGGACCTCTGGGGCCAACGTCCTGACTTTC. Translating it yields CASSFGTGTSGANVLTF.

The J gene is TRBJ2-2, the V gene TRBV6-5; D remains ambiguous. Germline V gives CDR1 MNHEY, CDR2 SVGAGI. The CDR3 has 12 residues. The V and J ends lost 2 bases and 7 bases respectively, with 5 bases between them. The CDR3 here is CASSYPDGELFF. The CDR3 region has the DNA TGTGCCAGCAGTTACCCTGACGGGGAGCTGTTTTTT.

The chain is built from TRBV5-4 and TRBJ1-2; 9 bases line up with TRBD1. CDR3 size: 13 residues. The germline V gene has CDR1 SGHNT and CDR2 YYREEE (reference sequence). V was pared by 3 bases and J by 5 bases, with 2 bases of the junction left unmatched. The CDR3 sequence is CASSYGTGYGYTF. CDR3 DNA: TGTGCCAGCAGCTACGGGACAGGGTATGGCTACACCTTC. Based on the CDR3 plus reference TRBV5-4 and TRBJ1-2, the full variable domain is ETGVTQSPTHLIKTRGQQVTLRCSSQSGHNTVSWYQQALGQGPQFIFQYYREEENGRGNFPPRFSGLQFPNYSSELNVNALELDDSALYLCASSYGTGYGYTFGSGTRLTVV.

This clone was counted many times. This same CDR3 is encoded by further DNA sequences in the sample. V usage is TRBV25-1 and J usage is TRBJ1-1, with a tentative D call TRBD1 (5 bases). The germline V and J ends were trimmed by 4 bases and 1 base, with 13 bases remaining between them. The CDR3 is made up of 15 amino acids. Germline CDR1 MGHDK, CDR2 SYGVNS. CDR3 DNA: TGTGCCAGCAGTGTACACGGTGGACAGAACACTGAAGCTTTCTTT. This translates into CASSVHGGQNTEAFF.

This sequence joins TRBV15 and TRBJ1-2; maybe TRBD1 (6 bases). Trimming stripped 2 bases from V and 12 bases from J, with 19 bases between. CDR3 length equals 14 residues. Germline V lookup: CDR1 LNHNV, CDR2 YYDKDF (reference sequence). This CDR3 is CATSRLGQSSVHTF. CDR3 in DNA: TGTGCCACCAGCAGATTAGGACAGAGCAGCGTTCACACCTTC.

J is TRBJ2-5 and V is TRBV11-2; D perhaps matches TRBD1 (5 bases). Trimming removed 3 bases from V and 2 bases from J, with 13 bases in between. This CDR3 has 15 amino acids. Germline V CDR1 and CDR2: SGHAT, FQNNGV. The CDR3 nucleotides read TGTGCCAGCAGCTTTAATTCAGGGAATCAAGAGACCCAGTACTTC. Its translation is CASSFNSGNQETQYF.